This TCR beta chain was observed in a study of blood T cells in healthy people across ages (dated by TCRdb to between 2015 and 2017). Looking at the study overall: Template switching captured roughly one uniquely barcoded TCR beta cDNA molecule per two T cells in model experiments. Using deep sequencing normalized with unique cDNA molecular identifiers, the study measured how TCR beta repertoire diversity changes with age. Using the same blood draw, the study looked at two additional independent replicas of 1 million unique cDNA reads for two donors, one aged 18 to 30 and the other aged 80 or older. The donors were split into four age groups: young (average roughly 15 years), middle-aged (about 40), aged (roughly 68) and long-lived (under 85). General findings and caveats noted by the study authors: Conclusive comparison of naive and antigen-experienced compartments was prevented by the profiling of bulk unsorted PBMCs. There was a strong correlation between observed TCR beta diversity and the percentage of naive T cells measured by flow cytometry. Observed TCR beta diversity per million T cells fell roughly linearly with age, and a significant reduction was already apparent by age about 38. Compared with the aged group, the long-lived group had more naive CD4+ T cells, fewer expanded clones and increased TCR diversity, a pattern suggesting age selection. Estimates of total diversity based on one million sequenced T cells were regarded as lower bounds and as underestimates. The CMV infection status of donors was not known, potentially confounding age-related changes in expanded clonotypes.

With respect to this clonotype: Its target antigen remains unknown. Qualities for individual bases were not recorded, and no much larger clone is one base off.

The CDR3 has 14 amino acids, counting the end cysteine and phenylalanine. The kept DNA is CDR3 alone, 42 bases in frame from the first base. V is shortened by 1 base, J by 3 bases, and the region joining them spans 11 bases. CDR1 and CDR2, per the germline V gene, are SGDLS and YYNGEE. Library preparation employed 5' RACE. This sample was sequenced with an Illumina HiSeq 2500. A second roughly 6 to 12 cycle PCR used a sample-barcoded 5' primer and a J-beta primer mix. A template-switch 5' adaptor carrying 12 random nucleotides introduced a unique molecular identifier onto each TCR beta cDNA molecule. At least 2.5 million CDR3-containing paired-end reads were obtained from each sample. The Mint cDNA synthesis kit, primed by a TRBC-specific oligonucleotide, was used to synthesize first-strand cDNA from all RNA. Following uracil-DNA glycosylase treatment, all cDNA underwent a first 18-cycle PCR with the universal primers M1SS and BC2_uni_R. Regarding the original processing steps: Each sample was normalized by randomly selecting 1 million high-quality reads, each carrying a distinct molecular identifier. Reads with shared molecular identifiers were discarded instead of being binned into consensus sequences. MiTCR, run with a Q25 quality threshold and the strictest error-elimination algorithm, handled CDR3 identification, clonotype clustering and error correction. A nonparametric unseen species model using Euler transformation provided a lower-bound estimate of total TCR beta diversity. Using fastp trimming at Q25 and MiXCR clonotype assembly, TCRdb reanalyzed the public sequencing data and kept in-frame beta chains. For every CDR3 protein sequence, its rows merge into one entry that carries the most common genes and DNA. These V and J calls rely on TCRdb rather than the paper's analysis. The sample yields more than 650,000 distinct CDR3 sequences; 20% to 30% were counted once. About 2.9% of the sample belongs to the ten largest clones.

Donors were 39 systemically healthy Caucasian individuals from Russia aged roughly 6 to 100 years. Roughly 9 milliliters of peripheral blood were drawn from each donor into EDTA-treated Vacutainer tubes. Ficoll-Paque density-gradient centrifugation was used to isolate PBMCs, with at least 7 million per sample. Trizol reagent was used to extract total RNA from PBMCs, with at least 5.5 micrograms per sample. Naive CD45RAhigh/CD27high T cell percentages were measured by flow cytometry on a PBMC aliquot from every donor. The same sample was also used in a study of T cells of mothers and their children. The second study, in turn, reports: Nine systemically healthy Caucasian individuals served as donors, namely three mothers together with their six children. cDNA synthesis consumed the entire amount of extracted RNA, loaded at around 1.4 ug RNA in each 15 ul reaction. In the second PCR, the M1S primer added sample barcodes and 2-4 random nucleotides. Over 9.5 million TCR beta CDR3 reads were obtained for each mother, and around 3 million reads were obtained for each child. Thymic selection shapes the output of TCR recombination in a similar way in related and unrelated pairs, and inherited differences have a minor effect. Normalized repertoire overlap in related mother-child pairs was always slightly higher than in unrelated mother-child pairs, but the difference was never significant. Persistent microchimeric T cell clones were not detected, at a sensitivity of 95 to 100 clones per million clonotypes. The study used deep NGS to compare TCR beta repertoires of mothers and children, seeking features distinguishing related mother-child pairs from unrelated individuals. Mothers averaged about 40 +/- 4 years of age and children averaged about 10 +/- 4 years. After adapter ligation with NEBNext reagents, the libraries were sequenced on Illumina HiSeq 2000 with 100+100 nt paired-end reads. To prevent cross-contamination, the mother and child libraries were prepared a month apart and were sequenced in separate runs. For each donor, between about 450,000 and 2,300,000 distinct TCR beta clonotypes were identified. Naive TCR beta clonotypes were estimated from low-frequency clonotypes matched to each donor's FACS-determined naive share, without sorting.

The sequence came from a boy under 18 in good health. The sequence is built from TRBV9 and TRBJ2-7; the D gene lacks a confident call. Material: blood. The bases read TGTGCCAGCAGCGTATCCCACGCCTTCTACGAGCAGTACTTC. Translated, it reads CASSVSHAFYEQYF.